Below, 14 T cell receptor beta chains from the same sample are listed, as sequenced in a study of cytomegalovirus exposure and HLA in healthy donors. A multiplex PCR was run with 60 Vbeta primers and 13 Jbeta primers. TCRdb keeps only in-frame clones here, not all; method: immunoSEQ multiplex PCR. Here the sample table reports about 33,000 clones. Material for sequencing was PBMCs. The receptors stem from a man aged 35 to 55 in good health and CMV-seronegative.

J is TRBJ2-3 and V is TRBV7-3, with D perhaps matching TRBD1 (7 bases). V lost 5 bases, J lost 2 bases, and 17 bases lay in between. The CDR3 is made up of 16 amino acids. Germline V gene sequence: CDR1 SGHTA, CDR2 FQGTGA. The CDR3 DNA is TGTGCCAGCAGCCCCAGGGGGGTTCGGACCACAGATACGCAGTATTTT. This gives the protein CASSPRGVRTTDTQYF.

The DNA for the CDR3 is TGTGCCTGGAGCGAGAGGGCAGGGGGTATAGCTTTCTTT. This codes for CAWSERAGGIAFF. This rearrangement joins TRBV30 to TRBJ1-1; TRBD1 matches at 7 bases. The CDR3 is 13 residues long. The V gene's germline CDR1 is GTSNPN and CDR2 SVGIG (reference sequence). After removal of 3 bases from V and 10 bases from J, the junction contained 11 bases not matched to a gene.

This sequence joins TRBV27 and TRBJ1-2; TRBD1 might be the D (6 bases). The CDR3 is 18 residues long. The germline gives CDR1 MNHEY, CDR2 SMNVEV (reference sequence). The V and J ends lost 5 bases and 0 bases respectively, with 22 bases between them. The CDR3 region has the DNA TGTGCCAGCAGTCCCCTTGTAGGCCGACAGGTGGCTAACTATGGCTACACCTTC. This gives the protein CASSPLVGRQVANYGYTF.

The J gene is TRBJ1-2, the V gene TRBV9; 8 bases match TRBD1. J was trimmed by 5 bases and V by 2 bases; bases with no gene match: 8. Per the germline V gene, CDR1 is SGDLS and CDR2 is YYNGEE. The CDR3 spans 15 residues. The CDR3 region is CASSVWTGSEYGYTF. The CDR3, as DNA: TGTGCCAGCAGCGTTTGGACAGGGTCAGAGTATGGCTACACCTTC.

This chain links TRBV10-3 with TRBJ1-2; 8 bases line up with TRBD1. The CDR3 is made up of 13 amino acids. J gave up 4 bases and V 3 bases, and 1 base lay outside the gene matches. Germline CDR1 reads ENHRY; CDR2 reads SYGVKD. The CDR3 loop reads CAISEGQGYGYTF. Written as DNA, the CDR3 is TGTGCCATCAGTGAAGGACAGGGCTATGGCTACACCTTC.

V is TRBV29-1 and J is TRBJ2-1; 11 nucleotides match TRBD2. CDR1 and CDR2 from the germline V gene are SQVTM and ANQGSEA. The CDR3 is made up of 15 amino acids. The V segment lost 7 bases and the J segment 5 bases; nucleotides outside the gene matches: 10. The CDR3 DNA follows: TGCAGCGCCCTGAAACTAGCGGGAGCTAACAATGAGCAGTTCTTC. It specifies CSALKLAGANNEQFF.

V usage is TRBV7-9 and J usage is TRBJ2-7, with D perhaps matching TRBD1 (5 bases). Germline CDR1 is SEHNR and CDR2 is FQNEAQ (reference sequence). CDR3 length: 15 amino acids. Deletions cut 0 bases from V and 5 bases from J, with 14 bases between. CDR3 region: CASSLARTTGNEQYF. The CDR3 nucleotides are TGTGCCAGCAGCTTAGCTAGGACAACCGGTAACGAGCAGTACTTC.

The chain is built from TRBV28 and TRBJ2-1, with a weak D call TRBD1 (6 bases). Germline CDR1 MDHEN, CDR2 SYDVKM. The V and J ends lost 4 bases and 9 bases respectively, with 16 bases between them. This CDR3 has 14 residues. Here the CDR3 reads CASSSPPDRLEQFF. DNA for the CDR3: TGTGCCAGCAGTTCCCCACCTGACAGGCTTGAGCAGTTCTTC. Full variable domain (missing parts from reference TRBV28 and TRBJ2-1): DVKVTQSSRYLVKRTGEKVFLECVQDMDHENMFWYRQDPGLGLRLIYFSYDVKMKEKGDIPEGYSVSREKKERFSLILESASTNQTSMYLCASSSPPDRLEQFFGPGTRLTVL.

The chain combines TRBV5-1 with TRBJ2-7; the D gene is possibly TRBD2 (6 bases). Germline CDR1 reads SGHRS; CDR2 reads YFSETQ. Between the trimmed V and J ends, which lost 0 bases and 1 base, there was a span of 11 bases. This CDR3 comprises 15 residues. The CDR3 sequence: CASSLAWGDSYEQYF. The CDR3 region has the DNA TGCGCCAGCAGCTTGGCCTGGGGGGATTCCTACGAGCAGTACTTC.

The chain carries TRBV7-3 and TRBJ2-2, with TRBD2 identical over 9 bases. Trimming took 5 bases from V and 7 from J; bases not matched to a gene: 8. Germline loops: CDR1 SGHTA, CDR2 FQGTGA. The CDR3 length is 15 residues. DNA of the CDR3: TGTGCCAGCAGCCACCGAGCGGGGGGCAACGGGGAGCTGTTTTTT. This sequence encodes CASSHRAGGNGELFF.

Comments on this clone: Other DNA sequences in the same sample also yield this CDR3. The chain has TRBV9 and TRBJ1-1; TRBD1 is a possible D gene (6 bases). Germline V gene sequence: CDR1 SGDLS, CDR2 YYNGEE. The CDR3 has 14 residues. Trimming removed 2 bases at V and 0 bases at J, with 8 bases between. The CDR3 region is CASSVGQMNTEAFF. The CDR3 coding sequence is TGTGCCAGCAGCGTCGGACAGATGAACACTGAAGCTTTCTTT. Drawing the rest from reference TRBV9 and TRBJ1-1, the complete variable domain is DSGVTQTPKHLITATGQRVTLRCSPRSGDLSVYWYQQSLDQGLQFLIQYYNGEERAKGNILERFSAQQFPDLHSELNLSSLELGDSALYFCASSVGQMNTEAFFGQGTRLTVV.

J is TRBJ2-7 and V is TRBV20-1, with unresolved D. V was trimmed by 3 bases and J by 12 bases, leaving 15 bases between them. From germline, CDR1 is DFQATT and CDR2 SNEGSKA (reference sequence). The CDR3 totals 11 residues. CDR3 DNA sequence: TGCAGTGCTAGTAAGGTTCCGCAGCGGTACTTC. Translated: CSASKVPQRYF.

The rearrangement links TRBV30 to TRBJ2-5, with D perhaps TRBD1 (5 bases). The V end lost 8 bases, the J end lost 2 bases, and 12 bases lay between the germline ends. This CDR3 has 12 amino acids. Germline CDR1 is GTSNPN and CDR2 is SVGIG (reference sequence). The chain's CDR3 is CAGKTVQETQYF. The CDR3 nucleotides are TGTGCCGGGAAGACAGTGCAAGAGACCCAGTACTTC.

The rearrangement links TRBV11-3 to TRBJ2-5, with D possibly TRBD1 on 7 matching bases. The V end lost 5 bases, the J end lost 9 bases, and 22 bases lay between the germline ends. The germline V gene has CDR1 SGHNT and CDR2 YENEEA. This CDR3 is 15 amino acids long. CDR3 coding DNA: TGTGCCAGCAGCCGACTAGGGGGCGCCGGGGGTCCCCAGTACTTC. Residues: CASSRLGGAGGPQYF. The full variable domain, rest sourced from reference TRBV11-3 and TRBJ2-5, is EAGVVQSPRYKIIEKKQPVAFWCNPISGHNTLYWYLQNLGQGPELLIRYENEEAVDDSQLPKDRFSAERLKGVDSTLKIQPAELGDSAVYLCASSRLGGAGGPQYFGPGTRLLVL.